The 3 T cell receptor beta chains below come from one sample, sequenced in a study of blood T cell repertoires in COVID-19. Profiled with immunoSEQ multiplex PCR; TCRdb holds only in-frame clones, not every one. Of 280,000 or so clones in the sample, 90% are singletons; the top ten hold less than 2%. Sequenced: PBMCs or T cells enriched from blood (not recorded which). The receptors were gathered from a woman in her late teens or twenties with acute COVID-19.

This CDR3 is CASSTQRSSGAFTDTQYF. The CDR3 nucleotides read TGTGCCAGTAGTACCCAACGGTCTAGCGGGGCATTCACAGATACGCAGTATTTT. This chain connects TRBV19 to TRBJ2-3; 9 bases are shared with TRBD2. Losses at the gene ends were 4 bases for V and 2 bases for J; bases not matched to a gene: 13. The CDR3 loop spans 18 amino acids. Germline V gene sequence: CDR1 LNHDA, CDR2 SQIVND (reference sequence).

The rearrangement uses TRBV11-1 and TRBJ2-7; TRBD2 matches at 7 bases. Germline V lookup: CDR1 SGHAT, CDR2 FQDESV (reference sequence). The CDR3 length is 15 residues. V shed 1 base, J shed 2 bases, and the junction held 5 bases outside the gene matches. The CDR3 DNA sequence: TGTGCCAGCAGCTTAGAGGCGGGAGTGACCTACGAGCAGTACTTC. Its translation: CASSLEAGVTYEQYF.

The rearrangement uses TRBV3-1 (or the pseudogene TRBV3-2) and TRBJ1-6, with TRBD1 identical over 7 bases. The CDR3 spans 17 residues. Germline CDR1 LGHDT, CDR2 YNNKEL (reference sequence). J gave up 8 bases and V 4 bases, and 14 bases lay outside the gene matches. In nucleotides, the CDR3 is TGTGCCAGCAGCCTCTTACAGGGGTCCGTTAGGGATTCACCCCTCCACTTT. It yields the protein CASSLLQGSVRDSPLHF.